This T cell receptor (beta chain) stems from a study of blood T cells in healthy people across ages. Combining a sample-barcoded 5' primer with a J-beta primer mix, a second PCR ran for roughly 6 to 12 cycles. TCRdb analysed the 5' RACE reads with MiXCR anew, one entry per CDR3 protein. There are around 800,000 distinct CDR3 sequences in the sample; 25% to 30% occur only once, and 2.5% to 3.5% lies in the top ten. Concerning this clonotype: Antigen: not known.

Study-level findings and limits: In long-lived donors, naive CD4+ cell counts and diversity exceeded those of aged donors.

Each sample gave at least 6.5 million isolated PBMCs. The data also belong to a second study, concerning T cells of mothers and their children. As that report states: A few healthy Caucasian mothers, along with their six children, were the donors. The authors used all extracted RNA for cDNA synthesis, at 1.5 ug per 15 ul.

The sequenced material came from blood. This TCR derives from a boy younger than 18 in good health.

In nucleotides, the CDR3 is TGCGCCAGCAGCCAAGAATCCCAGGCGGGTGAAAAACTGTTTTTT. Translating gives CASSQESQAGEKLFF. The rearrangement joins TRBV4-1 to TRBJ1-4; no clear D. The CDR3 spans 15 residues. Per the germline V gene, CDR1 is MGHRA and CDR2 is YSYEKL. The V and J ends lost 0 bases and 7 bases respectively, with 12 bases between them.